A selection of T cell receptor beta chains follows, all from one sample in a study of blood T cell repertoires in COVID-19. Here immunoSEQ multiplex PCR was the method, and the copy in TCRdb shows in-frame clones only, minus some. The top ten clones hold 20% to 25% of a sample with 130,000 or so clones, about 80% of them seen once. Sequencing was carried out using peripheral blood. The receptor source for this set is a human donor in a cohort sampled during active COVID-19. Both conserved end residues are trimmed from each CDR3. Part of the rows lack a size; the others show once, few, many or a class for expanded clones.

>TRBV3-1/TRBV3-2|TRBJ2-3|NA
ASSPGTTSTDTQY
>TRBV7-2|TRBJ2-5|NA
ASSIGQGTQETQY
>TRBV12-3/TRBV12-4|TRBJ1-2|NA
ASSLRVEGYT
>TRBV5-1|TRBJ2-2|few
ASSPREDRGGELF
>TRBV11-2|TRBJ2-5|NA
ASSKTDQETQY
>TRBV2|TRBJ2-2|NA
ASTRQGAYTGELF
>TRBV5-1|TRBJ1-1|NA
ASSLGPRGTEAF
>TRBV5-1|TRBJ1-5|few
ASSLSGGNQPQH
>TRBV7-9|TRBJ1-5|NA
ASSSGTYQPQH
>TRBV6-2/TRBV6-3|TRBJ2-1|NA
ASSYFASMSNEQF
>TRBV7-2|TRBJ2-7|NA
ASSFYNAGEQY
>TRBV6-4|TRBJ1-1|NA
ASSEEGSGANTEAF
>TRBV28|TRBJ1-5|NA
ASSLWGQGAQPQH
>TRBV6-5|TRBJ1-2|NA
ASSYRQGALVGYT
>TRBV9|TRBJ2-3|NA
ASSVLGPDTQY
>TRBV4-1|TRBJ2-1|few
ASSQTSGSHNEQF
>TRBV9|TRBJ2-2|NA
ASSVVSGSWELF
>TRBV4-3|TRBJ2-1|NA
ASSQESRGDEQF
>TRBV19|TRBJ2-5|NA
ASSPREAVGTQY
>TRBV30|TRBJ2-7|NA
AWNRGGASYEQY
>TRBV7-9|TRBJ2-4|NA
ASSSRGGIQY
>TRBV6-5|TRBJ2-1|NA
ASISRAGGSNEQF
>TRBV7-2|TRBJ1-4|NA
ASSLRSTNEKLF
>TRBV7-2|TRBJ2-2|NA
ASSPNSGWNTGELF
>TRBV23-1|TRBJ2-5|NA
ASRPPRDRARETQY
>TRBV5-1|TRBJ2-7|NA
ASSLGDRGEQY
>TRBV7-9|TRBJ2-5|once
ASSLENRSKY
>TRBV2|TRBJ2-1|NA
ASSVGLAGANEQF
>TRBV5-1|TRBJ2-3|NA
ASSKRTDTDTQY
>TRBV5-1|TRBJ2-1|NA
ASSPGQGAGYNEQF
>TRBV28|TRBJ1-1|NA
ASSLEGGGGQAF
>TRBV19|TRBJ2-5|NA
ASSIATGYGETQY
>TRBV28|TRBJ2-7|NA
ATLGGVLYEQY
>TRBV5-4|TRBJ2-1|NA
ASSPPGDRSGNEQF
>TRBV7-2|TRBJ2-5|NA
ASSLQTSGPGQETQY
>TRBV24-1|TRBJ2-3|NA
ATSEGQSAPDTQY
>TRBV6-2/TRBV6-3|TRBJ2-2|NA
ASSGLGGRTNTGELF
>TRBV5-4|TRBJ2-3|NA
ASSWGLAGATDTQY
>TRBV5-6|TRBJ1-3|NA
ASSLTITGARSGNTIY
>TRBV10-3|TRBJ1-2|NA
AISGGGRGYGYT